The count of the clone carrying this T cell receptor beta chain is one. Germline V gene lookup returns CDR1 SEHNR and CDR2 FQNEAQ (reference sequence). This CDR3 has 13 residues. Trimming removed 4 bases from V and 4 bases from J, with 7 bases in between. This specimen belongs to a study of blood T cell repertoires in COVID-19. For the study at large: Samples representing acute and convalescent COVID-19 were sourced from the United States, Italy and Spain.

Sequencing was performed with immunoSEQ multiplex PCR; in TCRdb, only in-frame clones are kept and a portion is missing. Seen here are tens of thousands of clones, around four fifths observed once, and the top ten hold about an eighth. The V call is TRBV7-9, the J call TRBJ1-4, with D possibly matching TRBD1 (5 bases). This receptor was taken from a human donor in a cohort sampled during active COVID-19. Material: peripheral blood. The CDR3 here is CASSSGHNEKLFF. The CDR3, as DNA: TGTGCCAGCAGCTCCGGACATAATGAAAAACTGTTTTTT.